This record looks at one TCR beta chain sequence and its context. Its antigen remains unidentified. This sample was included in a study of early T cells in non-severe SARS-CoV-2 infection. Study-wide background: Chains stayed unpaired after sequencing of bulk RNA from unsorted whole blood. Whole-study results and caveats: Anti-spike CD8 responses were favored by VDJdb matching, which missed private and CD4 specificities.

CDR1 is DFQATT, CDR2 SNEGSKA, per germline (reference sequence). CDR3 length: 18 amino acids. Losses at the gene ends were 5 bases for V and 4 bases for J; bases not matched to a gene: 19. Unique molecular identifiers (one per individual cDNA molecule) were attached. TCRdb re-analysed the 5' RACE reads in MiXCR, keeping a single row per CDR3 protein. The sample consists of about 90,000 distinct CDR3 sequences, roughly 12% of them appearing once. This rearrangement joins TRBV20-1 to TRBJ2-1, with 8 bases identical to TRBD2. Sequences were derived from whole blood, sampled at baseline. The receptor's source is an adult who was a healthcare worker with PCR-confirmed SARS-CoV-2 infection or an uninfected control (not recorded which). CDR3 region: CSAQPQPQRERRYNEQFF. CDR3 nucleotides: TGCAGTGCTCAACCCCAACCCCAGCGGGAGAGGAGGTACAATGAGCAGTTCTTC.